This T cell receptor (beta chain) was recovered during a study of blood T cell repertoires in COVID-19. Study-level background: Samples taken during acute and convalescent COVID-19 were collected in the United States, Italy and Spain.

Seattle patients were enrolled during active infection and followed longitudinally. The CDR3 spans 17 residues. The V gene's germline CDR1 is SGHNT and CDR2 YYREEE (reference sequence). With 1 base removed from V and 4 bases from J, the gap between germline ends came to 15 bases. TCRdb's table, derived via immunoSEQ multiplex PCR, lists solely in-frame clones and lacks some. This sample has 350,000 to 450,000 clones, with 70% to 90% found just once. This clone was observed a handful of times. The sequenced sample was peripheral blood. The chain is built from TRBV5-4 and TRBJ1-6; D is ambiguous. This sequence originates from a woman aged 60 to 75 with COVID-19, enrolled during active disease. The chain's CDR3 is CASSLMSWYPYNSPLHF. Here the CDR3 DNA reads TGTGCCAGCAGCTTGATGAGCTGGTACCCATATAATTCACCCCTCCACTTT.